The 20 T cell receptor beta chains below were found in one sample sequenced in a study of response to subunit inactivated influenza vaccine. TCRdb reprocessed the RT-PCR reads with MiXCR, giving one entry per CDR3 protein. The sample carries about 520,000 distinct CDR3 sequences, roughly 27% recorded once. The material sequenced was CD4+ T cells sorted from PBMCs, taken more than 4 days after vaccination. The receptors here all came from a man aged 50 to 59 who received an inactivated influenza vaccine.

The V call is TRBV28, the J call TRBJ2-5; TRBD1 matches at 10 bases. The germline V gene encodes CDR1 MDHEN and CDR2 SYDVKM. This CDR3 spans 14 amino acids. Trimming cost V 10 bases and J 5 bases; bases outside gene matches: 10. The CDR3 here is CATQDRGNDETQYF. The CDR3 DNA reads TGTGCCACCCAGGACAGGGGGAACGACGAGACCCAGTACTTC.

The chain recombines TRBV28 with TRBJ2-5; 10 bases match TRBD1. The CDR3 runs to 15 residues. Germline V gene lookup returns CDR1 MDHEN and CDR2 SYDVKM. J gave up 3 bases and V 5 bases, and 6 bases lay outside the gene matches. The CDR3 region is CASSIWDRGEETQYF. DNA for the CDR3: TGTGCCAGCAGTATTTGGGACAGGGGAGAAGAGACCCAGTACTTC.

This clonotype came up a few times. The J gene is TRBJ2-1, the V gene TRBV7-2; 9 positions agree with TRBD1. The germline CDR1 and CDR2 sequences are SGHTA and FQGNSA. Trimming cost V 5 bases and J 6 bases; bases outside gene matches: 11. This CDR3 spans 16 amino acids. CDR3 protein: CASSNGQGKRSNEQFF. In DNA, the CDR3 is TGTGCCAGCAGCAACGGACAGGGGAAACGAAGCAATGAGCAGTTCTTC. The entire variable domain, with the rest obtained from reference TRBV7-2 and TRBJ2-1, is as follows: GAGVSQSPSNKVTEKGKDVELRCDPISGHTALYWYRQSLGQGLEFLIYFQGNSAPDKSGLPSDRFSAERTGGSVSTLTIQRTQQEDSAVYLCASSNGQGKRSNEQFFGPGTRLTVL.

The chain is built from TRBV5-1 and TRBJ1-6, with D possibly being TRBD1 (6 bases). This CDR3 region has 14 residues. V was cut by 2 bases and J by 7 bases, with 10 bases left in between. The V gene's germline CDR1 is SGHRS and CDR2 YFSETQ. CDR3 in amino acids: CASSLGQKNSPLHF. CDR3 sequence (DNA): TGCGCCAGCAGCTTAGGACAGAAAAATTCACCCCTCCACTTT.

This clonotype was counted between two and nine times. The chain couples TRBV20-1 to TRBJ2-4; TRBD2 matches 10 bases. Germline trimming cut 3 bases from V and 1 base from J; bases unmatched to any gene: 3. CDR3 size: 15 residues. In germline, CDR1 is DFQATT, CDR2 SNEGSKA (reference sequence). The CDR3 sequence: CSARDSGGAKNIQYF. For the CDR3, the DNA is TGCAGTGCTAGGGATAGCGGGGGGGCCAAAAACATTCAGTACTTC.

This clonotype was found many times. The gene calls are TRBV20-1 and TRBJ1-2; 8 bases line up with TRBD1. The CDR3 is 14 amino acids. CDR1 is DFQATT, CDR2 SNEGSKA, per germline (reference sequence). V dropped 0 bases and J dropped 6; count of bases not matched to a gene: 6. The CDR3 loop reads CSARDGRGPNGYTF. In nucleotides, the CDR3 is TGCAGTGCTAGAGATGGCAGGGGGCCTAATGGCTACACCTTC.

This clonotype has more than one count but fewer than ten. V usage is TRBV12-3 or TRBV12-4 and J usage is TRBJ2-2, with D unresolved. CDR3 length: 13 amino acids. V lost 4 bases to trimming and J lost 7 bases, with 10 bases between them. Written as DNA, the CDR3 is TGTGCCAGCAGTTCTTGGCGGAACGGGGAGCTGTTTTTT. Translating it yields CASSSWRNGELFF.

This clonotype has just a few counts. The rearrangement uses TRBV21-1 and TRBJ2-7. TRBV21-1 is noted as a pseudogene. The CDR3 totals 12 residues. Here the CDR3 DNA reads TGTGCCAGCAGCATCTACTCCTACGAGCAGTACTTC. This codes for CASSIYSYEQYF.

The gene calls are TRBV27 and TRBJ2-3, with 7 bases matching TRBD1. Per the germline V gene, CDR1 is MNHEY and CDR2 is SMNVEV (reference sequence). The CDR3 is made up of 15 amino acids. J lost 2 bases, V lost 8 bases, and 10 bases had no gene match. The CDR3 loop reads CASVGGPTLTDTQYF. DNA for the CDR3: TGTGCCAGCGTAGGGGGCCCTACCCTCACAGATACGCAGTATTTT.

There are many counts of this clonotype. Here the CDR3 reads CASSLTGGDYEQYF. The CDR3 DNA reads as TGTGCCAGCAGCTTGACAGGTGGGGACTACGAGCAGTACTTC. This chain connects TRBV7-2 to TRBJ2-7; the D gene is possibly TRBD1 (6 bases). CDR1 is SGHTA and CDR2 is FQGNSA in the germline V gene. V lost 3 bases, J lost 3 bases, and 12 bases lay in between. This CDR3 has 14 residues.

This rearrangement joins TRBV12-3 or TRBV12-4 to TRBJ2-7; unclear D gene. The V end was cut by 4 bases, the J end by 4 bases, with 20 bases between. This CDR3 is built from 16 residues. The CDR3 here is CASSSPEAHGRYEQYF. CDR3 nucleotide sequence: TGTGCCAGCAGTTCCCCCGAGGCCCACGGACGTTACGAGCAGTACTTC.

This chain joins TRBV11-2 and TRBJ2-1; D perhaps matches TRBD2 (7 bases). V shed 4 bases and J shed 3 bases, with 16 bases lying between them. Germline V gene sequence: CDR1 SGHAT, CDR2 FQNNGV. The CDR3 runs 16 residues. The CDR3 coding sequence is TGTGCCAGCAGCTCCCGGAGGGGGGGGGTCTACAATGAGCAGTTCTTC. Its protein product is CASSSRRGGVYNEQFF.

The chain is built from TRBV6-5 and TRBJ2-5; no definite D call. This CDR3 has 14 amino acids. Germline V CDR1 and CDR2: MNHEY, SVGAGI. V was clipped by 1 base and J by 4 bases, with 10 bases between them. The CDR3: CASSYWAPRETQYF. DNA for the CDR3: TGTGCCAGCAGTTACTGGGCACCAAGAGAGACCCAGTACTTC.

There are a few counts of this clonotype. CDR3 sequence: CASSSPGQNYNEQFF. In DNA, the CDR3 is TGTGCCAGTAGTTCCCCGGGACAGAATTACAATGAGCAGTTCTTC. This rearrangement joins TRBV19 to TRBJ2-1; 7 bases match TRBD1. The CDR3 totals 15 residues. V gave up 5 bases and J gave up 4 bases; unmatched junction bases: 8. CDR1 is LNHDA and CDR2 is SQIVND in the germline V gene (reference sequence). Variable domain in full (rest from reference TRBV19 and TRBJ2-1): DGGITQSPKYLFRKEGQNVTLSCEQNLNHDAMYWYRQDPGQGLRLIYYSQIVNDFQKGDIAEGYSVSREKKESFPLTVTSAQKNPTAFYLCASSSPGQNYNEQFFGPGTRLTVL.

This chain connects TRBV29-1 to TRBJ1-2; the D gene is possibly TRBD1 (5 bases). Trimming took off 6 bases at V and 4 bases at J, with 12 bases between the two ends. Per the germline V gene, CDR1 is SQVTM and CDR2 is ANQGSEA. This CDR3 is built from 12 residues. The CDR3 nucleotides are TGCAGCGTCCGGGACGGACTCTATGGCTACACCTTC. This encodes CSVRDGLYGYTF.

This clonotype was seen a handful of times. The chain recombines TRBV7-3 with TRBJ2-2; no reliable D call. The germline V gene has CDR1 SGHTA and CDR2 FQGTGA. The CDR3 is made up of 14 amino acids. Between the trimmed V and J ends, which lost 4 bases and 0 bases, there was a span of 6 bases. CDR3 sequence: CASSYSTNTGELFF. CDR3 coding DNA: TGTGCCAGCAGCTACTCGACGAACACCGGGGAGCTGTTTTTT.

This clonotype was detected a few times. The V call is TRBV20-1, the J call TRBJ1-1; perhaps TRBD1 as D (5 bases). Trimming shortened V by 5 bases and J by 1 base, and 14 bases separated the two germline ends. Germline V lookup: CDR1 DFQATT, CDR2 SNEGSKA (reference sequence). The CDR3 length is 14 residues. CDR3: CSADGDLANTEAFF. CDR3 bases: TGCAGTGCTGATGGGGACTTGGCGAACACTGAAGCTTTCTTT.

This clonotype was observed a handful of times. The chain links TRBV12-3 or TRBV12-4 to TRBJ1-1, with D unclear. V gave up 2 bases and J gave up 3 bases, with 10 bases separating them. The CDR3 totals 14 residues. The CDR3 DNA is TGTGCCAGCAGTTTACAGGCCTCCCACACTGAAGCTTTCTTT. This gives the protein CASSLQASHTEAFF.

This clonotype was detected only a few times. The gene calls are TRBV10-3 and TRBJ2-1, with D tentatively TRBD2 (6 bases). The CDR3 loop spans 13 amino acids. Germline CDR1 and CDR2: ENHRY and SYGVKD. The ends were cut back, 8 bases at V and 1 base at J, with 9 bases in the middle. CDR3 nucleotide sequence: TGTGCCATCCTAGCGCAGTCCTACAATGAGCAGTTCTTC. The encoded protein is CAILAQSYNEQFF.

This clonotype was detected only a few times. The chain employs TRBV10-3 and TRBJ2-1, with D hard to call. This CDR3 is 14 amino acids long. CDR1 and CDR2 from the germline V gene are ENHRY and SYGVKD. Trimming took 8 bases from V and 0 from J, leaving 11 bases between them. This CDR3 is CAISQAVSYNEQFF. CDR3 coding DNA: TGTGCCATCTCCCAGGCTGTCTCCTACAATGAGCAGTTCTTC.